This T cell receptor beta chain was recorded in a study of OX40 agonist ivuxolimab in advanced cancers. At the level of the whole study: Ivuxolimab, which targeted the costimulatory receptor OX40 (CD134), was an agonistic, fully human IgG2 monoclonal antibody. In the dose-escalation cohort, over 65% of patients were male, and the mean age was roughly 60 years, with a range of roughly 20 to 85. The paper covers the monotherapy dose-escalation part of the phase I ivuxolimab trial, which included N ≈ 57 patients. Prior anti-PD-1, anti-PD-L1 or anti-CTLA-4 therapy was permitted, and checkpoint inhibitors had been received by 30% to 40% of dose-escalation patients. Intravenous ivuxolimab was administered to patients every 2 weeks at six dose levels: 0.01, 0.1, 0.3, 1.5, 3 and 10 mg/kg. Three dose-escalation patients achieved partial responses, one with hepatocellular carcinoma and two with cutaneous melanoma. The purpose of peripheral TCRbeta sequencing was to test whether ivuxolimab changed TCR sequence diversity and led to clonal T-cell expansion. Of the 50 to 55 patients in dose escalation, 19 had hepatocellular carcinoma, about 15 had melanoma, 9 had renal cell carcinoma and 9 had head and neck cancer. Study-wide conclusions, independent of this receptor: After ivuxolimab, more expanded clones were found on average in CD8+ T cells than in CD4+ T cells. In the 0.1-3.0 mg/kg groups, partial responders were among the patients with the lowest normalized peripheral clonal expansion, particularly in CD8+ T cells. Low levels of normalized T-cell clonal expansion were also seen in some patients who did not respond. Antigen specificity was not determined for the clonally expanded peripheral T cells. At doses of 0.1 to 3.0 mg/kg, clonal expansion of both CD4+ and CD8+ T cells in blood was seen between baseline and week 6.

A remark on this clone: No antigen is known for it. No base-level quality is on record; no much larger clone is a single base apart.

From the cysteine through the phenylalanine, the CDR3 covers 16 amino acids. The CDR3 DNA has 48 bases and is translated from base 1. CDR1 and CDR2 are drawn from the germline V gene: MGHDK, SYGVNS. V is pruned by 4 bases and J by 3 bases, leaving 7 bases of the junction without a gene match. Patients with autoimmune disease history or receiving systemic immunosuppression were excluded from the trial. Peripheral blood for TCR sequencing was collected from all dose cohorts at baseline, on cycle 4 day 1, and on cycle 7 day 1. The samples were taken from a phase I, first-in-human, multicenter, open-label dose-escalation trial of ivuxolimab. Adults with locally advanced or metastatic head and neck squamous cell, hepatocellular, melanoma or renal cell carcinoma were enrolled in the trial. Before TCR sequencing, CD4+ and CD8+ T cells were separately sorted from peripheral blood. For sequencing of the TCRbeta CDR3 region, genomic DNA was extracted from the sorted cells. TCRbeta CDR3 regions were sequenced using the immunoSEQ Assay. TCRdb carries this immuneACCESS record with in-frame sequences only. Its versions omit some clonotypes, under half of them owing to an unresolved V gene in the studies checked, with the rest unexplained. This sample gives around 89,000 clones in total; approximately 90% of them show up just once. 0.71% of the sample is taken by the ten largest.

The sample was CD4+ or CD8+ T cells sorted from blood, taken in a trial of the OX40 agonist ivuxolimab. This receptor chain uses TRBV25-1 and TRBJ1-1; 11 bases in the middle match TRBD1. The receptor was derived from an adult with an advanced solid tumor such as melanoma, head and neck, liver or kidney cancer. At the DNA level, the sequence is TGTGCCAGCAGTGGACCTCGGACAGGGGGCCACACTGAAGCTTTCTTT. Translated, this is CASSGPRTGGHTEAFF.